The T cell receptor (beta chain) described here comes from a study of a mutant IDH1 vaccine in newly diagnosed glioma. Study background: Scheduled for weeks 1, 3, 5, 7, 11, 15, 19 and 23, eight vaccinations were given to patients. Patients got their first vaccination 4-6 weeks after radiotherapy alone, or with temozolomide cycles. Mean patient age was approximately 40 years; approximately 62% were male and 37.5% female.

Sequenced by immunoSEQ multiplex PCR; TCRdb stores in-frame clones only, minus some. The data show roughly 60,000 clones, around 83% seen once. For this clone: Its matching antigen is unknown.

V lost 4 bases, J lost 4 bases, and 1 base stayed unmatched. CDR3 length: 12 residues. Germline loops: CDR1 SGHNT, CDR2 YYREEE (reference sequence). The time point denotes: week 23, last vaccination. Each dose delivered 300 ug of mutant IDH1 20-mer peptide subcutaneously with imiquimod. The V call is TRBV5-4, the J call TRBJ1-2, with 7 nucleotides matching TRBD1. The sequence came from a young man with glioma. The source was PBMCs, collected from a glioma patient whose treatment included an IDH1 peptide vaccine. The CDR3 region is CASSRDSYGYTF. Here the CDR3 DNA reads TGTGCCAGCAGCCGGGACAGCTATGGCTACACCTTC.